The clone carrying this T cell receptor beta chain has a count of ten or more. The data belong to a study of T-cell reconstitution after alpha-beta-depleted transplantation in children. Unique molecular identifiers tagged the TCRbeta library. TCRdb re-analysed the PCR reads in MiXCR, keeping a single row per CDR3 protein. The data show some 830,000 distinct CDR3 sequences, 16% seen once. The germline V gene encodes CDR1 KGHDR and CDR2 SFDVKD. With 2 bases removed from V and 12 bases from J, the gap between germline ends came to 13 bases. The CDR3 loop spans 13 amino acids. The material was PBMCs, mostly from graft donor cells, obtained 360 days after TCRalphabeta/CD19-depleted stem cell transplant. The sequence came from a male patient younger than 18 who had a stem cell transplant for acute lymphoblastic leukemia, so the T cells may come from the graft donor. This sequence joins TRBV24-1 and TRBJ2-1; D not resolved. The CDR3 DNA follows: TGTGCCACCAGTGATTCCACGGCCCGTTGGCAGTTCTTC. Translated: CATSDSTARWQFF.